This is a list of T cell receptor beta chains from one sample in a study of blood T cell repertoires in COVID-19. Sequencing used immunoSEQ multiplex PCR; TCRdb keeps in-frame clones, though not all of them. Here the sample spans under 200,000 clones, approximately 91% being singletons. The specimen was peripheral blood. Every receptor here comes from a man between 18 and 35 years old with acute or convalescent COVID-19. The CDR3 runs from the conserved cysteine through the conserved F or W. Fields, in order: clone size, V gene, D gene, J gene, CDR3 protein, CDR3 DNA. A D gene is named only where the DNA matches it firmly. The listing skips clone size in some rows; elsewhere it reads once, few, many or a size class.

clone_size: -; v_call: TRBV11-2; d_call: -; j_call: TRBJ2-5; cdr3_aa: CASSLVGTLQETQYF; cdr3_nt: TGTGCCAGCAGCTTAGTTGGGACTCTCCAAGAGACCCAGTACTTC
clone_size: -; v_call: TRBV27; d_call: -; j_call: TRBJ1-4; cdr3_aa: CASRAVFNEKLFF; cdr3_nt: TGTGCCAGCAGGGCAGTCTTCAATGAAAAACTGTTTTTT
clone_size: -; v_call: TRBV27; d_call: -; j_call: TRBJ1-1; cdr3_aa: CASSLLTGDTEAFF; cdr3_nt: TGTGCCAGCAGTTTATTGACAGGAGACACTGAAGCTTTCTTT
clone_size: -; v_call: TRBV9; d_call: TRBD1; j_call: TRBJ1-6; cdr3_aa: CASSARQGDSPLHF; cdr3_nt: TGTGCCAGCAGCGCCCGACAGGGAGACTCACCCCTCCACTTT
clone_size: -; v_call: TRBV12-5; d_call: TRBD2; j_call: TRBJ2-7; cdr3_aa: CASGLVPSGSATYEQYF; cdr3_nt: TGTGCTAGTGGTTTGGTGCCCAGCGGGAGCGCTACCTACGAGCAGTACTTC
clone_size: -; v_call: TRBV24-1; d_call: -; j_call: TRBJ2-2; cdr3_aa: CATSDHRTAGELFF; cdr3_nt: TGTGCCACCAGTGATCATCGGACAGCCGGGGAGCTGTTTTTT
clone_size: -; v_call: TRBV5-1; d_call: TRBD1; j_call: TRBJ2-2; cdr3_aa: CASSLGTGNTGELFF; cdr3_nt: TGCGCCAGCAGCCTCGGGACAGGGAACACCGGGGAGCTGTTTTTT
clone_size: -; v_call: TRBV6-2/TRBV6-3; d_call: -; j_call: TRBJ2-4; cdr3_aa: CASSPGEGQVTKNIQYF; cdr3_nt: TGTGCCAGCAGTCCAGGGGAGGGACAGGTGACCAAAAACATTCAGTACTTC
clone_size: -; v_call: TRBV5-1; d_call: TRBD1; j_call: TRBJ1-4; cdr3_aa: CASSQDRPYEKLFF; cdr3_nt: TGCGCCAGCAGCCAGGACAGGCCCTATGAAAAACTGTTTTTT
clone_size: -; v_call: TRBV6-5; d_call: TRBD1; j_call: TRBJ2-1; cdr3_aa: CASSSLGQYNEQFF; cdr3_nt: TGTGCCAGCAGTTCATTGGGACAGTACAATGAGCAGTTCTTC
clone_size: -; v_call: TRBV19; d_call: TRBD1; j_call: TRBJ2-7; cdr3_aa: CASSILPGQGPNSYEQYF; cdr3_nt: TGTGCCAGTAGTATACTCCCCGGACAGGGGCCTAACTCCTACGAGCAGTACTTC
clone_size: -; v_call: TRBV4-1; d_call: -; j_call: TRBJ2-7; cdr3_aa: CASSLITGEQYF; cdr3_nt: TGCGCCAGCAGCCTAATAACGGGGGAGCAGTACTTC
clone_size: -; v_call: TRBV6-5; d_call: -; j_call: TRBJ2-5; cdr3_aa: CASRGGMVETQYF; cdr3_nt: TGTGCCAGCCGCGGGGGCATGGTTGAGACCCAGTACTTC
clone_size: -; v_call: TRBV11-2; d_call: -; j_call: TRBJ2-1; cdr3_aa: CASSLAGTYNEQFF; cdr3_nt: TGTGCCAGCAGCTTAGCAGGCACCTACAATGAGCAGTTCTTC
clone_size: once; v_call: TRBV19; d_call: -; j_call: TRBJ1-6; cdr3_aa: CASSGDSGSYNSPLHF; cdr3_nt: TGTGCCAGTAGTGGGGACTCAGGGAGCTATAATTCACCCCTCCACTTT
clone_size: -; v_call: TRBV7-2; d_call: TRBD2; j_call: TRBJ2-3; cdr3_aa: CASSPGRATDTQYF; cdr3_nt: TGTGCCAGCAGCCCCGGGAGGGCCACAGATACGCAGTATTTT
clone_size: -; v_call: TRBV19; d_call: -; j_call: TRBJ2-7; cdr3_aa: CASRSQTGSYEQYF; cdr3_nt: TGTGCCAGTAGGAGCCAGACAGGTTCCTACGAGCAGTACTTC
clone_size: -; v_call: TRBV30; d_call: -; j_call: TRBJ2-1; cdr3_aa: CAWTLQGNEQFF; cdr3_nt: TGTGCCTGGACCCTCCAGGGAAATGAGCAGTTCTTC
clone_size: -; v_call: TRBV11-2; d_call: -; j_call: TRBJ1-3; cdr3_aa: CASSFVGGNTIYF; cdr3_nt: TGTGCCAGCAGCTTCGTGGGAGGTAACACCATATATTTT
clone_size: -; v_call: TRBV30; d_call: -; j_call: TRBJ2-7; cdr3_aa: CAWREVGQFSYEQYF; cdr3_nt: TGTGCCTGGAGGGAGGTTGGACAGTTCTCCTACGAGCAGTACTTC
clone_size: -; v_call: TRBV24-1; d_call: TRBD1; j_call: TRBJ2-7; cdr3_aa: CATSDLTGPQYF; cdr3_nt: TGTGCCACCAGTGATCTGACAGGGCCTCAGTACTTC
clone_size: once; v_call: TRBV5-1; d_call: TRBD2; j_call: TRBJ2-5; cdr3_aa: CASSWVAGAETQYF; cdr3_nt: TGCGCCAGCAGCTGGGTAGCGGGGGCAGAGACCCAGTACTTC
clone_size: -; v_call: TRBV19; d_call: -; j_call: TRBJ2-6; cdr3_aa: CASSIDTAGTQTSGANVLTF; cdr3_nt: TGTGCCAGTAGTATAGATACTGCCGGGACACAAACCTCTGGGGCCAACGTCCTGACTTTC
clone_size: -; v_call: TRBV27; d_call: -; j_call: TRBJ1-2; cdr3_aa: CASSNLGHYGYTF; cdr3_nt: TGTGCCAGCAGTAACCTGGGCCACTATGGCTACACCTTC
clone_size: -; v_call: TRBV29-1; d_call: TRBD1; j_call: TRBJ2-3; cdr3_aa: CSAPPTGTGAIRTSTDTQYF; cdr3_nt: TGCAGCGCCCCCCCAACCGGGACAGGGGCCATACGTACTAGCACAGATACGCAGTATTTT
clone_size: -; v_call: TRBV6-5; d_call: -; j_call: TRBJ1-5; cdr3_aa: CASSYSGAGGQPQHF; cdr3_nt: TGTGCCAGCAGTTACTCTGGGGCAGGAGGGCAGCCCCAGCATTTT
clone_size: once; v_call: TRBV11-2; d_call: TRBD1; j_call: TRBJ1-1; cdr3_aa: CASSSGQASEAFF; cdr3_nt: TGTGCCAGCAGCTCCGGACAGGCCTCTGAAGCTTTCTTT
clone_size: -; v_call: TRBV7-8; d_call: TRBD1; j_call: TRBJ2-7; cdr3_aa: CASSLGTGGGGYF; cdr3_nt: TGTGCCAGCAGCTTAGGGACAGGGGGCGGCGGGTACTTC
clone_size: -; v_call: TRBV6-1; d_call: TRBD2; j_call: TRBJ2-5; cdr3_aa: CASSERTSGRQTQYF; cdr3_nt: TGTGCCAGCAGTGAAAGAACTAGCGGGAGGCAGACCCAGTACTTC
clone_size: few; v_call: TRBV11-3; d_call: -; j_call: TRBJ2-2; cdr3_aa: CASSLMGGGAGELFF; cdr3_nt: TGTGCCAGCAGCTTAATGGGAGGAGGAGCCGGGGAGCTGTTTTTT
clone_size: -; v_call: TRBV25-1; d_call: TRBD1; j_call: TRBJ1-4; cdr3_aa: CASGSRDRANEKLFF; cdr3_nt: TGTGCCAGCGGATCCCGGGACAGGGCTAATGAAAAACTGTTTTTT
clone_size: -; v_call: TRBV19; d_call: -; j_call: TRBJ1-1; cdr3_aa: CASSITVNTEAFF; cdr3_nt: TGTGCCAGTAGTATCACGGTGAACACTGAAGCTTTCTTT
clone_size: -; v_call: TRBV5-6; d_call: -; j_call: TRBJ2-1; cdr3_aa: CASTSYSGSEQFF; cdr3_nt: TGTGCCAGCACCTCTTACTCCGGGAGCGAGCAGTTCTTC
clone_size: -; v_call: TRBV28; d_call: -; j_call: TRBJ2-7; cdr3_aa: CASSFERAFTDEQYF; cdr3_nt: TGTGCCAGCAGTTTCGAGCGGGCTTTTACCGACGAGCAGTACTTC
clone_size: -; v_call: TRBV6-5; d_call: TRBD2; j_call: TRBJ2-1; cdr3_aa: CASSYGPLARNEQFF; cdr3_nt: TGTGCCAGCAGTTACGGCCCACTAGCGAGGAATGAGCAGTTCTTC
clone_size: -; v_call: TRBV4-1; d_call: -; j_call: TRBJ1-5; cdr3_aa: CASSQDRQYNQPQHF; cdr3_nt: TGCGCCAGCAGCCAAGATCGCCAGTACAATCAGCCCCAGCATTTT
clone_size: -; v_call: TRBV30; d_call: TRBD1; j_call: TRBJ1-6; cdr3_aa: CAWMSGQLNSPLHF; cdr3_nt: TGTGCCTGGATGTCGGGACAGCTTAATTCACCCCTCCACTTT
clone_size: -; v_call: TRBV6-5; d_call: -; j_call: TRBJ1-6; cdr3_aa: CASSYSGPGRDSPLHF; cdr3_nt: TGTGCCAGCAGTTACTCCGGCCCAGGGAGGGATTCACCCCTCCACTTT
clone_size: once; v_call: TRBV13; d_call: -; j_call: TRBJ1-1; cdr3_aa: CASSSRQSNTEAFF; cdr3_nt: TGTGCCAGCAGCTCAAGACAGAGTAACACTGAAGCTTTCTTT
clone_size: -; v_call: TRBV29-1; d_call: TRBD1; j_call: TRBJ1-2; cdr3_aa: CSVQGVSSYTF; cdr3_nt: TGCAGCGTTCAGGGGGTAAGCAGCTACACCTTC
clone_size: -; v_call: TRBV18; d_call: TRBD1; j_call: TRBJ1-2; cdr3_aa: CASSPAIPGQPYGYTF; cdr3_nt: TGTGCCAGCTCACCAGCTATCCCGGGACAGCCCTATGGCTACACCTTC
clone_size: -; v_call: TRBV24-1; d_call: TRBD2; j_call: TRBJ2-1; cdr3_aa: CATSGLLAGGDEQFF; cdr3_nt: TGTGCCACCAGTGGTTTACTAGCGGGAGGGGATGAGCAGTTCTTC
clone_size: -; v_call: TRBV25-1; d_call: -; j_call: TRBJ1-3; cdr3_aa: CASSDVQISGNTIYF; cdr3_nt: TGTGCCAGCAGTGATGTACAGATATCTGGAAACACCATATATTTT
clone_size: -; v_call: TRBV15; d_call: -; j_call: TRBJ1-4; cdr3_aa: CATTSTGPHEKLFF; cdr3_nt: TGTGCCACCACTTCCACAGGGCCCCATGAAAAACTGTTTTTT
clone_size: -; v_call: TRBV19; d_call: -; j_call: TRBJ2-7; cdr3_aa: CASNQGWTYEQYF; cdr3_nt: TGTGCCAGTAATCAGGGGTGGACCTACGAGCAGTACTTC
clone_size: -; v_call: TRBV7-9; d_call: -; j_call: TRBJ2-7; cdr3_aa: CASSFGGATGEQYF; cdr3_nt: TGTGCCAGCAGCTTCGGGGGAGCTACGGGCGAGCAGTACTTC
clone_size: -; v_call: TRBV5-5; d_call: -; j_call: TRBJ1-2; cdr3_aa: CASSLIPTTYVGYTF; cdr3_nt: TGTGCCAGCAGCTTGATCCCAACAACATATGTTGGCTACACCTTC
clone_size: -; v_call: TRBV5-1; d_call: -; j_call: TRBJ1-1; cdr3_aa: CASSLTGMNTEAFF; cdr3_nt: TGCGCCAGCAGCTTGACAGGCATGAACACTGAAGCTTTCTTT
clone_size: -; v_call: TRBV5-1; d_call: TRBD2; j_call: TRBJ2-1; cdr3_aa: CASSRSGISYNEQFF; cdr3_nt: TGCGCCAGCAGTCGTAGCGGGATCTCCTACAATGAGCAGTTCTTC
clone_size: few; v_call: TRBV5-4; d_call: -; j_call: TRBJ1-6; cdr3_aa: CASSLERNRILPLHF; cdr3_nt: TGTGCCAGCAGCTTGGAAAGGAACAGGATTCTGCCCCTCCACTTT
clone_size: -; v_call: TRBV3-1/TRBV3-2; d_call: -; j_call: TRBJ2-7; cdr3_aa: CASSQDLNEQYF; cdr3_nt: TGTGCCAGCAGCCAAGATCTTAATGAGCAGTACTTC
clone_size: -; v_call: TRBV19; d_call: -; j_call: TRBJ2-5; cdr3_aa: CASSPPGGGQETQYF; cdr3_nt: TGTGCCAGTAGCCCCCCCGGCGGCGGCCAAGAGACCCAGTACTTC
clone_size: once; v_call: TRBV7-6; d_call: TRBD1; j_call: TRBJ2-2; cdr3_aa: CASSLGAGTANTGELFF; cdr3_nt: TGTGCCAGCAGCTTAGGAGCCGGGACAGCGAACACCGGGGAGCTGTTTTTT
clone_size: -; v_call: TRBV5-1; d_call: -; j_call: TRBJ1-2; cdr3_aa: CASSLTVNYGYTF; cdr3_nt: TGCGCCAGCAGCTTGACAGTTAACTATGGCTACACCTTC
clone_size: -; v_call: TRBV12-3/TRBV12-4; d_call: -; j_call: TRBJ1-6; cdr3_aa: CASRRSNDSPLHF; cdr3_nt: TGTGCCAGCAGACGTAGCAACGATTCACCCCTCCACTTT
clone_size: -; v_call: TRBV5-1; d_call: TRBD1; j_call: TRBJ2-5; cdr3_aa: CASTLTGPQETQYF; cdr3_nt: TGCGCCAGCACCCTGACAGGGCCGCAGGAGACCCAGTACTTC
clone_size: -; v_call: TRBV9; d_call: -; j_call: TRBJ2-7; cdr3_aa: CASSDDRDEQYF; cdr3_nt: TGTGCCAGCAGCGACGACCGGGACGAGCAGTACTTC
clone_size: -; v_call: TRBV9; d_call: -; j_call: TRBJ2-3; cdr3_aa: CASSVLGRPADTQYF; cdr3_nt: TGTGCCAGCAGCGTACTAGGGAGACCGGCAGATACGCAGTATTTT
clone_size: -; v_call: TRBV3-1/TRBV3-2; d_call: -; j_call: TRBJ1-6; cdr3_aa: CASSPGGGSPLHF; cdr3_nt: TGTGCCAGCAGCCCGGGGGGCGGTTCACCCCTCCACTTT